This TCR beta chain derives from a study of blood T cells in healthy people across ages. PBMCs numbering at least 6.5 million were isolated per sample. The CDR3 covers 13 residues. The V and J ends lost 1 base and 3 bases respectively, with 7 bases between them. CDR1 is SGHDN, CDR2 FVKESK, per germline. In the case of this clonotype: Its matching antigen is unknown.

Alongside a J-beta primer mix, a sample-barcoded 5' primer served in a second PCR lasting roughly 7 to 11 cycles. TCRdb re-called the 5' RACE reads with MiXCR, one entry per CDR3 protein. The sample shows 1.6 million or so distinct CDR3 sequences, about 32% of them seen only once. Study-wide points: Roughly linear declines in TCR beta diversity per million T cells occurred with age. Naive and antigen-experienced cells were not separated, limiting conclusive comparison.

Sequencing input: blood. The sequence was obtained from a woman under 40 in good health. The V gene is TRBV14, the J gene TRBJ2-7; D is ambiguous. CDR3: CASSQVGRYEQYF. The CDR3 nucleotides are TGTGCCAGCAGCCAAGTAGGCCGCTACGAGCAGTACTTC.